What follows is one T cell receptor (beta chain) and its context. Its cognate antigen has yet to be identified. There are no base qualities to consult, and no much larger clone falls within one base. TCRbeta CDR3 regions were amplified from genomic DNA by means of the immunoSEQ Assay, a bias-controlled multiplex PCR. The original methods were these. Within the assay, amplification of reference gene primers was used to estimate how many nucleated cells each sample contained. To quantify the absolute abundance of each unique TCRbeta CDR3 rearrangement, sequence reads were collapsed and filtered. For each sample, productive Simpson clonality was calculated by taking the square root of Simpson's diversity index across productive rearrangements. The table was pulled from immuneACCESS by TCRdb, which kept in-frame rearrangements only. Such tables lose some clones; where checked, under half of the loss comes from unresolved V genes, and the rest has no known cause. Clone size and the V and J calls come from that table; the DNA yielded D and trimming. This sample holds approximately 150,000 clones; 84% were observed only once. Together, the top ten hold around 2.9% of the sample.

The sample originates from a study of blood T cell repertoires in COVID-19 (TCRdb year 2020). At the level of the whole study: Samples from collaborators originated in the United States, Italy and Spain and spanned both the acute and convalescent phases of COVID-19. HLA class I and class II types, where available, came from metadata supplied by the sample provider rather than from assay-based typing. Deeply sampled blood TCRbeta repertoires from subjects exposed to, actively infected with, or recovered from COVID-19 were included in the dataset. The material from the prospective study consisted of cDNA or gDNA derived from T cells, B-cell-depleted T cells, or PBMCs. Samples came from the ongoing ImmuneRACE study (first 160 participants) plus 1,254 subjects from 6 global collaborators. A de-identified subject ID, COVID-19 status, age in years and sex were almost always included in the sample metadata. The repertoires were released in a freely available public database meant as a resource for research on the immune response to SARS-CoV-2.

Including cysteine and phenylalanine, the CDR3 has 16 amino acids. Here the CDR3 DNA is all that survives: 48 bases in frame from base 1. V is pared back by 1 base and J by 5 bases, with 15 bases lying between the germline termini. CDR1 and CDR2 (SGHTA, FQGNSA) derive from the germline V gene. One collaborating source in Seattle enrolled patients during active infection and followed them longitudinally through the course of disease. Whole blood was collected in K2EDTA tubes by collaborating institutions according to the institutions' own protocols. Collaborator samples were shipped for TCRbeta analysis as frozen whole blood, isolated PBMCs, or DNA extracted from either sample type. General conclusions and limits of the study: Clinical and demographic metadata were provided uncurated, with the amount varying by source and participant.

The V and J segments used are TRBV7-2 and TRBJ1-5; the D region possibly corresponds to TRBD1 (5 bases align). The clonotype originates from an elderly woman with COVID-19, enrolled during active disease. The source material was peripheral blood. Here is the DNA: TGTGCCAGCAGCTTAGTCGGCTCAAGGGGCGATCAGCCCCAGCATTTT. This codes for CASSLVGSRGDQPQHF.